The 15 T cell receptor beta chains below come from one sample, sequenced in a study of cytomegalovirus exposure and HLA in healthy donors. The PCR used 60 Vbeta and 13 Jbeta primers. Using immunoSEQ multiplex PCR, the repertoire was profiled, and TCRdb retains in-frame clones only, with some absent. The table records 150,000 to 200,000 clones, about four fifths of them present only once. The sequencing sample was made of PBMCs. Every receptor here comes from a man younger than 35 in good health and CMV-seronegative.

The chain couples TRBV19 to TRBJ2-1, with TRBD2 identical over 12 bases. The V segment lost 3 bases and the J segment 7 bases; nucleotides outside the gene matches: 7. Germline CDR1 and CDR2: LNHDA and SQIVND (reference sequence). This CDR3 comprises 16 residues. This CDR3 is CASSMIWTSGKNEQFF. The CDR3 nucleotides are TGTGCCAGTAGTATGATATGGACTAGCGGGAAGAATGAGCAGTTCTTC. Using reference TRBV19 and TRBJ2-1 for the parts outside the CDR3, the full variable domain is DGGITQSPKYLFRKEGQNVTLSCEQNLNHDAMYWYRQDPGQGLRLIYYSQIVNDFQKGDIAEGYSVSREKKESFPLTVTSAQKNPTAFYLCASSMIWTSGKNEQFFGPGTRLTVL.

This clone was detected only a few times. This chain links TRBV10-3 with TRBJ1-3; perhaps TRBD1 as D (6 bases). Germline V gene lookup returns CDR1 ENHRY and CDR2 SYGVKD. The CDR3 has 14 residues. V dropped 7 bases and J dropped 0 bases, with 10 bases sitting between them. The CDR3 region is CAINPGDSGNTIYF. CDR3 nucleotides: TGTGCCATCAACCCAGGGGACTCTGGAAACACCATATATTTT.

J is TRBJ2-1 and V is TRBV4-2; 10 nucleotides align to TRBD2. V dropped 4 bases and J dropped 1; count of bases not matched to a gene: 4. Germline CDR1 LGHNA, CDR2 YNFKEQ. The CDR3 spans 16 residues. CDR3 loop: CASSPELAGSYNEQFF. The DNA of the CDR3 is TGTGCCAGCAGCCCCGAACTAGCGGGGTCCTACAATGAGCAGTTCTTC.

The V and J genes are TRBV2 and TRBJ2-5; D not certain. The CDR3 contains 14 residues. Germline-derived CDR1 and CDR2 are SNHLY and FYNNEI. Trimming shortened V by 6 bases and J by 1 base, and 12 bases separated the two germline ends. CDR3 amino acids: CASRFDGLQETQYF. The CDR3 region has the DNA TGTGCCAGCAGGTTCGATGGCCTCCAAGAGACCCAGTACTTC.

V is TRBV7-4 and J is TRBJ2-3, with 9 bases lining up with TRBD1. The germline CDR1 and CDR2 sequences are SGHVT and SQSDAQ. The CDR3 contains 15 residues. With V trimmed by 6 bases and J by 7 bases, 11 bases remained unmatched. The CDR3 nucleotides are TGTGCCAGCAGTTACGCACAGGGGGCCCCAAATACGCAGTATTTT. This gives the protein CASSYAQGAPNTQYF.

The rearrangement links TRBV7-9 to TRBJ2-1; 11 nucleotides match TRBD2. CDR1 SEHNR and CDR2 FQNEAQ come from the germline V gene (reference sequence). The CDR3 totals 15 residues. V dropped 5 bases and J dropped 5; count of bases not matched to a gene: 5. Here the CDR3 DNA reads TGTGCCAGCAGCCTTGGACTAGCGGGCCACAATGAGCAGTTCTTC. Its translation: CASSLGLAGHNEQFF.

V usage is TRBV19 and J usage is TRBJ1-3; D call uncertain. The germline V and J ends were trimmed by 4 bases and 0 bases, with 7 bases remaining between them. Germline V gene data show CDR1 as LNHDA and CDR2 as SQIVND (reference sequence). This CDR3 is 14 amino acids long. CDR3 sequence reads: CASSRRFSGNTIYF. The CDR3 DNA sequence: TGTGCCAGTAGTAGGCGGTTCTCTGGAAACACCATATATTTT.

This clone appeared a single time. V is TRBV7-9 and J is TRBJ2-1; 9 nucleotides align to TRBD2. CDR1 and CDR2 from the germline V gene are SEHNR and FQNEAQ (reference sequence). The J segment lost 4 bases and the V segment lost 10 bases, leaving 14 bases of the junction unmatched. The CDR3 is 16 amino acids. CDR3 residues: CATASDRLAEYNEQFF. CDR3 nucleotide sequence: TGTGCCACAGCCTCCGATCGACTAGCGGAATACAATGAGCAGTTCTTC. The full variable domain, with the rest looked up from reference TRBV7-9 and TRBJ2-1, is DTGVSQNPRHKITKRGQNVTFRCDPISEHNRLYWYRQTLGQGPEFLTYFQNEAQLEKSRLLSDRFSAERPKGSFSTLEIQRTEQGDSAMYLCATASDRLAEYNEQFFGPGTRLTVL.

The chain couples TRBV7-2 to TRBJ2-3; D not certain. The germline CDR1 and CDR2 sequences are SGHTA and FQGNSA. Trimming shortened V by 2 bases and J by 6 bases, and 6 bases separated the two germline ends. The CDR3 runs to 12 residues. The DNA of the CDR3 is TGTGCCAGCAGCTTACGTCAGGATACGCAGTATTTT. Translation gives CASSLRQDTQYF.

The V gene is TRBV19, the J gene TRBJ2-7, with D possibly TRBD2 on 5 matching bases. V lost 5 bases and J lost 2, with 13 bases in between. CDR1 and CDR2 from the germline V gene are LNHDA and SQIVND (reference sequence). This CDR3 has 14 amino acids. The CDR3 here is CASSQTPRAYEQYF. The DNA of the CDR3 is TGTGCCAGTAGTCAGACCCCGCGGGCCTACGAGCAGTACTTC. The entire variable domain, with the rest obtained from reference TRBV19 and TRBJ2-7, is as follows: DGGITQSPKYLFRKEGQNVTLSCEQNLNHDAMYWYRQDPGQGLRLIYYSQIVNDFQKGDIAEGYSVSREKKESFPLTVTSAQKNPTAFYLCASSQTPRAYEQYFGPGTRLTVT.

CDR3 amino acids: CASVSGRLNTGELFF. DNA of the CDR3: TGTGCCAGTGTTAGCGGGAGGTTGAACACCGGGGAGCTGTTTTTT. This rearrangement joins TRBV2 to TRBJ2-2, with 10 bases that match TRBD2. V was clipped by 9 bases and J by 1 base; unmatched bases: 5. CDR3 size: 15 residues. Germline CDR1 is SNHLY and CDR2 is FYNNEI.

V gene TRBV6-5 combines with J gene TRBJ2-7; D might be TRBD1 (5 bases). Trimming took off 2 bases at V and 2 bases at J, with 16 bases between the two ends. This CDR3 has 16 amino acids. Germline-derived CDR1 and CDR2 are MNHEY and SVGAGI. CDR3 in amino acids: CASSYLQGKRPYEQYF. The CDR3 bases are TGTGCCAGCAGTTACCTGCAGGGTAAAAGGCCCTACGAGCAGTACTTC.

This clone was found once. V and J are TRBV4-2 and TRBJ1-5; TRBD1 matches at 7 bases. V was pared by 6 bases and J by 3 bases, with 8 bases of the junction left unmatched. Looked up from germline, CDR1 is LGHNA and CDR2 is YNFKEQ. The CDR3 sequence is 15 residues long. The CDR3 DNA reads TGTGCCAGCAGAGTTACAGGGGAAACCAATCAGCCCCAGCATTTT. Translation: CASRVTGETNQPQHF.

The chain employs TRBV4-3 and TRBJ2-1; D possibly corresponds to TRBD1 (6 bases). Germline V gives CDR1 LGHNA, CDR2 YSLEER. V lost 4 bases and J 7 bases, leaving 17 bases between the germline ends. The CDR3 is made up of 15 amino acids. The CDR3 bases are TGCGCCAGCAGCCGTAAAGGGGGTGCTTGGAATGAGCAGTTCTTC. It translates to CASSRKGGAWNEQFF.

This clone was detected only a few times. CDR3 residues: CASSLRQGAEKLFF. The CDR3 DNA is TGTGCCAGCAGCCTCCGACAGGGGGCTGAAAAACTGTTTTTT. This chain uses TRBV7-8 with TRBJ1-4, with 10 nucleotides matching TRBD1. With 5 bases clipped from V and 7 bases from J, the junction kept 4 bases outside the gene matches. CDR1 is SGHVS, CDR2 FQNEAQ, per germline. This CDR3 spans 14 amino acids.